This TCR beta chain was recorded in a study of cytomegalovirus exposure and HLA in healthy donors. This clone was found once. Antigen unknown. The PCR used 60 Vbeta and 13 Jbeta primers. Profiled with immunoSEQ multiplex PCR; TCRdb holds only in-frame clones, not every one. The sample yields around 50,000 clones, about 86% seen once. The CDR3 sequence is 15 residues long. The germline CDR1 and CDR2 sequences are SNHLY and FYNNEI. V was pared by 5 bases and J by 3 bases, with 3 bases of the junction left unmatched. Study conclusions and caveats: The analysis excluded some indistinguishable V segments, including TRBV6-2 and TRBV6-3.

The clonotype originates from a man in his forties in good health and CMV-seronegative. Sequenced: PBMCs. This chain links TRBV2 with TRBJ2-2; 10 nucleotides match TRBD2. CDR3 nucleotides: TGTGCCAGCAGTTATAGCGGGGGGTACACCGGGGAGCTGTTTTTT. This codes for CASSYSGGYTGELFF.